This entry lists 30 T cell receptor beta chains sequenced from one sample in a study of T cells in Graves' hyperthyroidism and ophthalmopathy. RNA transcripts served as the template for amplifying TCR beta CDR3 regions. The TCR CDR3 first-round RT-PCR relied on the HTBI primer set. TCRdb reprocessed the multiplex PCR reads with MiXCR, giving one entry per CDR3 protein. The data hold about 660,000 distinct CDR3 sequences, with about 45% observed a single time. Sequencing was done on a sample of peripheral blood or thyroid tissue (not recorded which). These receptors came from an adult man with Graves' disease, either hyperthyroidism or ophthalmopathy (not recorded which).

In this sample, this clonotype turned up a few times. The rearrangement uses TRBV2 and TRBJ1-1; D is uncertain. Per germline, CDR1 SNHLY and CDR2 FYNNEI. CDR3 length equals 14 residues. Trimming pared 6 bases from V and 4 bases from J, leaving 15 bases between. The CDR3 sequence is CASSPRATGTEAFF. CDR3 DNA sequence: TGTGCCAGCAGCCCCCGGGCCACGGGCACTGAAGCTTTCTTT. The full variable domain, rest sourced from reference TRBV2 and TRBJ1-1, is EPEVTQTPSHQVTQMGQEVILRCVPISNHLYFYWYRQILGQKVEFLVSFYNNEISEKSEIFDDQFSVERPDGSNFTLKIRSTKLEDSAMYFCASSPRATGTEAFFGQGTRLTVV.

This clonotype showed up just once. The chain recombines TRBV29-1 with TRBJ1-5; 8 bases are shared with TRBD1. This CDR3 has 13 residues. Germline CDR1 SQVTM, CDR2 ANQGSEA. CDR3 nucleotides: TGCAGTACGGACAGGGATAGCAATCAGCCCCAGCATTTT. Its protein product is CSTDRDSNQPQHF.

The chain employs TRBV7-6 and TRBJ2-7; D might be TRBD1 (6 bases). From germline, CDR1 is SGHVS and CDR2 FNYEAQ. The CDR3 is made up of 14 amino acids. V lost 5 bases and J lost 2, with 13 bases in between. Here the CDR3 DNA reads TGTGCCAGCAGCCCAGGGGAGTTCCCCTACGAGCAGTACTTC. Its protein is CASSPGEFPYEQYF.

This chain links TRBV2 with TRBJ1-2, with D uncertain. Germline V gives CDR1 SNHLY, CDR2 FYNNEI. Trimming cost V 6 bases and J 6 bases, with 20 bases left between them. The CDR3 spans 15 residues. The CDR3: CASSAPSGRTNGYTF. In DNA, the CDR3 is TGTGCCAGCAGCGCACCGTCCGGACGCACGAATGGCTACACCTTC. Combining the CDR3 with reference TRBV2 and TRBJ1-2 gives the whole variable domain EPEVTQTPSHQVTQMGQEVILRCVPISNHLYFYWYRQILGQKVEFLVSFYNNEISEKSEIFDDQFSVERPDGSNFTLKIRSTKLEDSAMYFCASSAPSGRTNGYTFGSGTRLTVV.

With respect to this clonotype: Given a much more abundant clone one base away, this may be a read error. V and J are TRBV29-1 and TRBJ2-7; D is ambiguous. With 5 bases removed from V and 0 bases from J, the gap between germline ends came to 11 bases. CDR1 is SQVTM and CDR2 is ANQGSEA in the germline V gene. This CDR3 has 13 residues. CDR3 amino acids: CSVMETSSYEQYF. DNA for the CDR3: TGCAGCGTTATGGAGACCTCCTCCTACGAGCAGTACTTC.

For this clonotype: A clone one base away is much larger, so this may be a read error. The chain joins TRBV14 to TRBJ1-2; 7 nucleotides line up with TRBD1. This CDR3 contains 15 residues. V shed 6 bases and J 2 bases; nucleotides not matched to a gene: 9. Germline CDR1 reads SGHDN; CDR2 reads FVKESK. The DNA for the CDR3 is TGTGCCAGCAGTGAGAACAGGGGTATCAACTATGGCTACACCTTC. Translation gives CASSENRGINYGYTF.

The chain uses TRBV12-3 or TRBV12-4 and TRBJ2-2; D is unclear. Between the trimmed V and J ends, which lost 5 bases and 6 bases, there was a span of 10 bases. CDR3 length equals 13 residues. CDR3 sequence: CASSLPPPGELFF. In DNA form, the CDR3 reads TGTGCCAGCAGTCTCCCCCCGCCCGGGGAGCTGTTTTTT.

The chain is built from TRBV2 and TRBJ1-6, with 9 nucleotides matching TRBD1. The CDR3 sequence is 14 residues long. Germline V lookup: CDR1 SNHLY, CDR2 FYNNEI. Germline trimming cut 7 bases from V and 10 bases from J; bases unmatched to any gene: 8. In DNA, the CDR3 is TGTGCCAGCACTGCACAGGGGGCTGGATCACCCCTCCACTTT. It encodes CASTAQGAGSPLHF.

This clonotype has ten or more counts. The J gene is TRBJ1-6, the V gene TRBV10-2; D is ambiguous. Germline loops: CDR1 WSHSY, CDR2 SAAADI. The CDR3 runs to 15 residues. Trimming stripped 4 bases from V and 2 bases from J, with 9 bases between. CDR3 protein: CASSGEGTYNSPLHF. CDR3 in DNA: TGCGCCAGCAGTGGGGAGGGAACCTATAATTCACCCCTCCACTTT.

This clonotype was observed at least ten times. This sequence joins TRBV10-3 and TRBJ1-3, with TRBD1 matching over 8 bases. The V segment lost 6 bases and the J segment 2 bases; nucleotides outside the gene matches: 9. The CDR3 contains 16 residues. CDR1 ENHRY and CDR2 SYGVKD come from the germline V gene. The CDR3 DNA sequence: TGTGCCATCAGCGGGACAGGAAGTCCTCCTGGAAACACCATATATTTT. Amino acid sequence: CAISGTGSPPGNTIYF.

This clonotype was found many times. V gene TRBV9 combines with J gene TRBJ1-6; perhaps TRBD1 as D (5 bases). Germline loops: CDR1 SGDLS, CDR2 YYNGEE. V was cut by 1 base and J by 12 bases, with 11 bases left in between. The CDR3 consists of 13 residues. CDR3 sequence: CASSVTQGGPLHF. CDR3 nucleotides: TGTGCCAGCAGCGTAACGCAGGGCGGACCCCTCCACTTT.

The V gene is TRBV9, the J gene TRBJ2-7; 9 bases are shared with TRBD1. There are 15 residues in the CDR3. The trim removed 9 bases at V and 4 bases at J, leaving 14 bases unmatched. CDR1 is SGDLS and CDR2 is YYNGEE in the germline V gene. The CDR3 DNA reads as TGTGCCACCAGACCCGGACAGGGGCGGAATTACGAGCAGTACTTC. This translates into CATRPGQGRNYEQYF.

The gene calls are TRBV6-5 and TRBJ2-6; 7 bases map to TRBD2. With V trimmed by 6 bases and J by 2 bases, 7 bases remained unmatched. The length of the CDR3 is 16 residues. Germline V gene lookup returns CDR1 MNHEY and CDR2 SVGAGI. In DNA form, the CDR3 reads TGTGCCAGCAGCCCCTTCAGCGGGGCTGGGGCCAACGTCCTGACTTTC. Residues: CASSPFSGAGANVLTF.

This clonotype has a count of ten or more. This chain joins TRBV5-8 and TRBJ1-1; the D is unclear. Germline V CDR1 and CDR2: SGHTS, YDEGEE. V lost 4 bases and J lost 1, with 8 bases in between. The CDR3 is made up of 13 amino acids. The CDR3 sequence is CASSQIKNTEAFF. The DNA for the CDR3 is TGTGCCAGCAGCCAGATTAAGAACACTGAAGCTTTCTTT. Complete variable domain (other parts from reference TRBV5-8 and TRBJ1-1): EAGVTQSPTHLIKTRGQQATLRCSPISGHTSVYWYQQALGLGLQFLLWYDEGEERNRGNFPPRFSGRQFPNYSSELNVNALELEDSALYLCASSQIKNTEAFFGQGTRLTVV.

The chain joins TRBV20-1 to TRBJ1-2; TRBD1 is a possible D gene (5 bases). Germline V gives CDR1 DFQATT, CDR2 SNEGSKA (reference sequence). CDR3 length equals 12 residues. Trimming removed 1 base at V and 8 bases at J, with 11 bases between. Written as DNA, the CDR3 is TGCAGTGCTAGAGGCAGGGTCCGCGGCTACACCTTC. It encodes CSARGRVRGYTF.

About this clonotype itself: It is likely a read error, because the conserved phenylalanine at the end of the CDR3 is missing. It is unclear where the CDR3 begins or ends on the DNA, so no DNA is shown, and the CDR3 is as TCRdb lists it. The chain joins TRBV5-5 to TRBJ1-4; the D call in the table, TRBD1, was not verified against the DNA. CDR1 and CDR2 (germline): SGHKS, YYEKEE (reference sequence). The CDR3 comprises 8 residues, both ends counted. CDR3 in amino acids: CASSLDTG.

This clonotype was counted many times. The rearrangement links TRBV7-6 to TRBJ1-3; a possible D gene is TRBD1 (6 bases). The CDR3 extends over 15 amino acids. Germline V CDR1 and CDR2: SGHVS, FNYEAQ. V lost 6 bases, J lost 3 bases, and 15 bases lay in between. The CDR3 sequence is CASRQTDRLGNTIYF. The CDR3 bases are TGTGCCAGCAGGCAGACCGACAGGCTTGGAAACACCATATATTTT.

The V gene is TRBV2, the J gene TRBJ2-7; a weak D match, TRBD2 (6 bases). The CDR3 runs to 15 residues. The germline gives CDR1 SNHLY, CDR2 FYNNEI. V was cut by 6 bases and J by 0 bases, with 15 bases left in between. The CDR3 sequence is CASSEQRASSYEQYF. The CDR3 DNA sequence: TGTGCCAGCAGCGAACAGCGGGCGAGCTCCTACGAGCAGTACTTC.

The rearrangement links TRBV10-2 to TRBJ2-7, with D possibly called TRBD1 or TRBD2 (6 bases each). This CDR3 region has 13 residues. Germline lookup yields CDR1 WSHSY and CDR2 SAAADI. V dropped 6 bases and J dropped 10 bases, with 19 bases sitting between them. The CDR3, as DNA: TGCGCCAGCAGCCCGGACGGGGGCGCGGGTCAGTACTTC. Amino acid sequence: CASSPDGGAGQYF.

This clonotype appeared a few times. The chain carries TRBV19 and TRBJ1-5; D is unclear. Deletions cut 4 bases from V and 0 bases from J, with 10 bases between. From germline, CDR1 is LNHDA and CDR2 SQIVND (reference sequence). The CDR3 runs 15 residues. CDR3 region: CASSSYIYSNQPQHF. CDR3 nucleotide sequence: TGTGCCAGTAGTAGCTACATTTATAGCAATCAGCCCCAGCATTTT. The variable domain in full, with the rest retrieved from reference TRBV19 and TRBJ1-5, is DGGITQSPKYLFRKEGQNVTLSCEQNLNHDAMYWYRQDPGQGLRLIYYSQIVNDFQKGDIAEGYSVSREKKESFPLTVTSAQKNPTAFYLCASSSYIYSNQPQHFGDGTRLSIL.

The chain carries TRBV5-1 and TRBJ2-7, with D uncertain. V was shortened by 0 bases and J by 5 bases, with 12 bases between the two germline ends. The CDR3 covers 14 residues. Germline lookup yields CDR1 SGHRS and CDR2 YFSETQ. DNA for the CDR3: TGCGCCAGCAGCTTGGCCCGCGCCCCAAACGAGCAGTACTTC. Amino acid sequence: CASSLARAPNEQYF.

This clonotype was counted only a few times. V and J are TRBV19 and TRBJ2-5; 7 bases align to TRBD1. CDR1 is LNHDA, CDR2 SQIVND, per germline (reference sequence). V trimming: 5 bases; J trimming: 1 base; junction bases outside the gene matches: 10. This CDR3 has 16 residues. CDR3 amino acids: CASSLGTDRTQETQYF. For the CDR3, the DNA is TGTGCCAGTAGTTTAGGAACGGACAGGACCCAAGAGACCCAGTACTTC. The complete variable domain, with remaining parts taken from reference TRBV19 and TRBJ2-5, reads DGGITQSPKYLFRKEGQNVTLSCEQNLNHDAMYWYRQDPGQGLRLIYYSQIVNDFQKGDIAEGYSVSREKKESFPLTVTSAQKNPTAFYLCASSLGTDRTQETQYFGPGTRLLVL.

The V and J genes are TRBV29-1 and TRBJ1-4; D gene ambiguous. V was cut by 4 bases and J by 5 bases, with 8 bases left in between. The CDR3 loop spans 12 amino acids. Germline V lookup: CDR1 SQVTM, CDR2 ANQGSEA. The CDR3 nucleotides are TGCAGCGTTGGGTCATCGAATGAAAAACTGTTTTTT. It is translated as CSVGSSNEKLFF.

This clonotype was observed a handful of times. This rearrangement joins TRBV7-4 to TRBJ2-2, with D possibly being TRBD1 or TRBD2 (5 bases each). Trimming removed 5 bases from V and 6 bases from J, with 10 bases in between. This CDR3 has 13 amino acids. Germline assignment: CDR1 SGHVT and CDR2 SQSDAQ. Here the CDR3 reads CASSLGVSGELFF. CDR3 DNA: TGTGCCAGCAGCCTGGGGGTTTCCGGGGAGCTGTTTTTT.

There are many counts of this clonotype. The rearrangement links TRBV20-1 to TRBJ2-7; 7 bases line up with TRBD2. The length of the CDR3 is 12 residues. The germline V gene encodes CDR1 DFQATT and CDR2 SNEGSKA (reference sequence). The V segment lost 3 bases and the J segment 6 bases; nucleotides outside the gene matches: 5. CDR3 bases: TGCAGTGCTAGCGGGAGGCCTGGCGAGCAGTACTTC. Residues: CSASGRPGEQYF.

This clonotype was counted ten times or more. The V gene is TRBV29-1, the J gene TRBJ1-5; a possible D gene is TRBD1 (6 bases). CDR1 is SQVTM and CDR2 is ANQGSEA in the germline V gene. V was shortened by 4 bases and J by 7 bases, with 11 bases between the two germline ends. The CDR3 runs 12 residues. CDR3 sequence: CSVGGGDQPQHF. The CDR3 DNA reads TGCAGCGTTGGAGGGGGGGACCAGCCCCAGCATTTT.

The genes are TRBV20-1 and TRBJ1-3, with 9 bases fitting TRBD1. This CDR3 region has 18 residues. J was trimmed by 0 bases and V by 2 bases; bases with no gene match: 11. Germline CDR1 DFQATT, CDR2 SNEGSKA (reference sequence). The CDR3 DNA reads TGCAGTGCTAGATTCCCGGGACAGGGCCTTCACTCTGGAAACACCATATATTTT. This codes for CSARFPGQGLHSGNTIYF.

The chain couples TRBV2 to TRBJ1-1; 12 bases align to TRBD1. Trimming cost V 5 bases and J 4 bases; bases outside gene matches: 11. Germline CDR1 SNHLY, CDR2 FYNNEI. CDR3 length equals 17 residues. This chain's CDR3 is CASSLVGQGAAGTEAFF. The CDR3 DNA sequence: TGTGCCAGCAGTTTAGTGGGACAGGGGGCGGCAGGCACTGAAGCTTTCTTT.

This clonotype has more than one count but fewer than ten. The chain links TRBV7-9 to TRBJ1-5, with 7 bases that match TRBD1. The CDR3 loop spans 14 amino acids. The V gene's germline CDR1 is SEHNR and CDR2 FQNEAQ (reference sequence). Unmatched junction bases numbered 4, after V lost 5 bases and J lost 3 bases. DNA of the CDR3: TGTGCCAGCAGCATACAGGGGTCCAATCAGCCCCAGCATTTT. Translated: CASSIQGSNQPQHF.

This clonotype was detected ten times or more. V and J are TRBV20-1 and TRBJ1-1, with TRBD1 matching 7 bases. Germline values: CDR1 DFQATT, CDR2 SNEGSKA (reference sequence). V was clipped by 2 bases and J by 9 bases; unmatched bases: 3. This CDR3 region has 11 residues. The chain's CDR3 is CSARRQGKAFF. The CDR3 DNA is TGCAGTGCTAGAAGACAGGGAAAAGCTTTCTTT.